This T cell receptor beta chain derives from a study of blood T cell repertoires in COVID-19 (dated by TCRdb to 2018 to 2021). Regarding the complete study: The collaborator samples originated in the United States, Italy and Spain and spanned the acute and convalescent phases of COVID-19. The dataset comprised deeply sampled blood TCRbeta repertoires from subjects exposed to, actively infected with, or recovered from COVID-19. The repertoires were released in a freely available public database intended as a resource for research on the immune response to SARS-CoV-2. HLA class I and class II types, where available, came from metadata supplied by the sample provider rather than from assay-based typing. The prospective study material was composed of cDNA or gDNA derived from T cells, B-cell-depleted T cells, or PBMCs. Sample metadata almost always included a de-identified subject ID, COVID-19 status, age in years and sex. Samples came from the ongoing ImmuneRACE study (first 160 participants) plus 1,254 subjects from 6 global collaborators.

To note about this clone: Its recognized antigen is unknown. An end of the junction differs from the germline gene, which may be a read error.

What the work shows at the level of the full study, not this receptor alone: Clinical and demographic metadata were provided uncurated, with the amount varying by source and participant.

TCRbeta CDR3 regions were amplified from genomic DNA using the immunoSEQ Assay, a bias-controlled multiplex PCR. In the source study's methods: Within the assay, amplification of reference gene primers was used to estimate how many nucleated cells each sample contained. To quantify the absolute abundance of each unique TCRbeta CDR3 rearrangement, sequence reads were collapsed and filtered. For each sample, productive Simpson clonality was calculated as the square root of Simpson's diversity index over productive rearrangements. TCRdb took over this immuneACCESS table, retaining in-frame rearrangements with V and J assigned. Such tables are incomplete; in checked studies, under half of the missing clones stem from an unresolved V gene, and the remainder is unexplained. V, J and clone size reflect that table, while D and trimming were determined from the DNA. The sample table shows under 300,000 clones, and over 75% are seen once. The top ten clones comprise around a sixth of the sample.

The CDR3 covers 16 residues, taking in both the cysteine and the phenylalanine. Only the CDR3 DNA stays, 48 bases, in frame from base 1. From a lookup of the germline V gene (reference sequence), CDR1 and CDR2 are SSHAT and FNYEAQ. Participants in the prospective study were enrolled through a virtual design, were aged about 18 to 100 years, and lived in 24 United States geographic areas. To assign participants to cohorts, the prospective study relied on clinical history that participants themselves reported in a screening survey and a study questionnaire. Recovered participants in ImmuneRACE Cohort 3 were defined as having two consecutive negative NP/OP PCR tests, clearance from a healthcare professional, or resolution of symptoms. In the prospective study, mobile phlebotomists collected whole blood, serum and a nasopharyngeal or oropharyngeal swab from each participant. Participants in the prospective study had the option to provide additional blood draws and questionnaires over a roughly 2-month period. Prospective study blood samples were shipped either frozen or at room temperature before DNA extraction.

The sequence derives from a man aged 18 to 35 who had recovered from COVID-19. Sequencing used PBMCs or T cells enriched from blood (not recorded which). The sequence joins TRBV7-7 to TRBJ2-3; the junction holds 7 bases that match TRBD1. The CDR3 protein sequence reads: CASSLDRDESTDTQYF. The bases are TGTGCTAGCAGCTTAGACAGGGACGAAAGCACAGATACGCAGTATTTT.